The 9 T cell receptor beta chains given below trace back to one sample, sequenced in a study of spatial heterogeneity in lung cancer (dated by TCRdb to between 2018 and 2021). Library construction relied on 5' RACE. TCRdb shows the sequencer as NextSeq 500. The public reads were quality trimmed at Q25 with fastp and then assembled into clones with MiXCR by TCRdb, keeping productive beta chains. Records with the same CDR3 protein are collapsed into one entry carrying the most frequent genes and DNA. This sample lists tens of thousands of distinct CDR3 sequences; roughly 12% were detected once. 30% to 40% of the sample lies in the top ten. This sample's time point label indicates: blood at routine non-recurrence follow-up after resection. Sequencing was performed on PBMCs, taken at follow-up. These receptors were obtained from a male donor with early-stage non-small cell lung cancer.

Many counts were recorded for this clonotype. This chain joins TRBV3-1 and TRBJ1-5, with a possible D match to TRBD1 (6 bases). The CDR3 contains 14 residues. Trimming removed 2 bases at V and 6 bases at J, with 11 bases between. Germline CDR1 and CDR2: LGHDT and YNNKEL (reference sequence). The CDR3 region has the DNA TGTGCCAGCAGCCAATCGCAAGGGGGTCAGCCCCAGCATTTT. This codes for CASSQSQGGQPQHF. Complete variable domain (other parts from reference TRBV3-1 and TRBJ1-5): DTAVSQTPKYLVTQMGNDKSIKCEQNLGHDTMYWYKQDSKKFLKIMFSYNNKELIINETVPNRFSPKSPDKAHLNLHINSLELGDSAVYFCASSQSQGGQPQHFGDGTRLSIL.

This clonotype was seen repeatedly, ten times or more. This chain uses TRBV7-8 with TRBJ1-1; possible D gene TRBD1, 5 bases. V lost 1 base and J 0 bases, leaving 15 bases between the germline ends. There are 17 residues in the CDR3. Germline V lookup: CDR1 SGHVS, CDR2 FQNEAQ. This CDR3 is CASSLVLRGTMNTEAFF. DNA for the CDR3: TGTGCCAGCAGCTTAGTTCTCCGGGGCACCATGAACACTGAAGCTTTCTTT.

V is TRBV7-2 and J is TRBJ2-7, with TRBD2 identical over 9 bases. The CDR3 sequence is 13 residues long. V gave up 8 bases and J gave up 0 bases; unmatched junction bases: 2. Germline CDR1 reads SGHTA; CDR2 reads FQGNSA. DNA for the CDR3: TGTGCCAGCCGACTAGCGGCCTCCTACGAGCAGTACTTC. Translated, it gives CASRLAASYEQYF.

This clonotype was counted ten times or more. This sequence joins TRBV20-1 and TRBJ1-5; TRBD1 matches 7 bases. This CDR3 has 15 amino acids. V shed 0 bases, J shed 4 bases, and the junction held 6 bases outside the gene matches. Germline CDR1 DFQATT, CDR2 SNEGSKA (reference sequence). The CDR3 loop is CSARDYNRGNQPQHF. The CDR3, as DNA: TGCAGTGCTAGAGATTATAACAGGGGAAATCAGCCCCAGCATTTT.

The rearrangement uses TRBV6-1 and TRBJ2-5; TRBD1 matches at 7 bases. Germline loops: CDR1 MNHNS, CDR2 SASEGT. CDR3 length: 15 residues. V lost 4 bases to trimming and J lost 3 bases; unmatched junction nucleotides: 8. The CDR3 coding sequence is TGTGCCAGCAGTGGTATTGGGACAGTAAAAGAGACCCAGTACTTC. This codes for CASSGIGTVKETQYF.

The sample holds many counts of this clonotype. The CDR3 DNA reads TGCAGTGCTAGGGGGGACGGAGGCCAGCCCCAGCATTTT. This sequence encodes CSARGDGGQPQHF. The genes are TRBV20-1 and TRBJ1-5; tentative D call: TRBD1 (5 bases). The germline V and J ends were trimmed by 3 bases and 7 bases, with 13 bases remaining between them. The germline V gene encodes CDR1 DFQATT and CDR2 SNEGSKA (reference sequence). The CDR3 is made up of 13 amino acids.

In its sample, this clonotype was seen many times. This rearrangement joins TRBV3-1 to TRBJ1-6; weak D call: TRBD1 (5 bases). The V and J ends lost 1 base and 10 bases respectively, with 11 bases between them. CDR1 is LGHDT, CDR2 YNNKEL, per germline (reference sequence). This CDR3 contains 14 residues. DNA of the CDR3: TGTGCCAGCAGCCAAGGGGACGGTTCCTCACCCCTCCACTTT. It codes for CASSQGDGSSPLHF. Looking up the rest from reference TRBV3-1 and TRBJ1-6 gives the full variable domain: DTAVSQTPKYLVTQMGNDKSIKCEQNLGHDTMYWYKQDSKKFLKIMFSYNNKELIINETVPNRFSPKSPDKAHLNLHINSLELGDSAVYFCASSQGDGSSPLHFGNGTRLTVT.

This clonotype was recorded many times. The chain recombines TRBV5-5 with TRBJ2-3, with TRBD2 matching over 8 bases. Trimming removed 4 bases from V and 1 base from J; junction bases left unmatched: 8. In germline, CDR1 is SGHKS, CDR2 YYEKEE (reference sequence). This CDR3 is 16 amino acids long. The CDR3 coding sequence is TGTGCCAGCAGCACAGTACCGGGACTAGGCACAGATACGCAGTATTTT. It encodes CASSTVPGLGTDTQYF.

This clonotype was detected a few times. The V gene is TRBV20-1, the J gene TRBJ2-1; D remains unclear. Trimming pared 6 bases from V and 7 bases from J, leaving 13 bases between. The germline V gene encodes CDR1 DFQATT and CDR2 SNEGSKA (reference sequence). The CDR3 is 12 amino acids. The CDR3 DNA follows: TGCAGTGCCGGAGCGATTCGGAATGAGCAGTTCTTC. The encoded protein is CSAGAIRNEQFF.